Listed below are T cell receptor beta chains from one sample, sequenced in a study of response to subunit inactivated influenza vaccine. Each CDR3 protein is one row after TCRdb ran MiXCR on the RT-PCR reads. The sample contains about 500,000 distinct CDR3 sequences, 16% of which appear only once. The sample here was CD4+ T cells sorted from PBMCs, taken around 25 months after vaccination. The origin of the receptors is a man aged 50-75 years who received an inactivated influenza vaccine. CDR3s include the opening cysteine and the closing phenylalanine or tryptophan. A D gene is named only where the DNA matches it firmly. Rows may omit the clone size; those that give it use once, few, many or a size class.

size,D,J,V,CDR3,DNA
.,.,TRBJ2-1,TRBV4-3,CASSQNDYNEQFF,TGCGCCAGCAGCCAAAACGATTACAATGAGCAGTTCTTC
few,TRBD1,TRBJ2-3,TRBV7-9,CASSPGQGIPDTQYF,TGTGCCAGCAGCCCAGGACAGGGTATCCCAGATACGCAGTATTTT
few,.,TRBJ2-3,TRBV2,CASSAAIPSTDTQYF,TGTGCCAGCAGTGCGGCCATCCCTAGCACAGATACGCAGTATTTT
few,.,TRBJ1-1,TRBV5-5,CASSFPGTNTEAFF,TGTGCCAGCAGCTTTCCGGGGACAAACACTGAAGCTTTCTTT
few,.,TRBJ1-1,TRBV7-9,CASSEGTNTEAFF,TGTGCCAGCAGCGAGGGGACGAACACTGAAGCTTTCTTT
many,.,TRBJ2-2,TRBV3-1,CASSPLGRELFF,TGTGCCAGCAGCCCCCTCGGTCGGGAGCTGTTTTTT
few,.,TRBJ2-2,TRBV20-1,CSASVHSRAGELFF,TGCAGTGCTAGTGTCCACAGCCGGGCCGGGGAGCTGTTTTTT
.,.,TRBJ2-5,TRBV15,CATSGAGVRETQYF,TGTGCCACCAGCGGAGCAGGGGTACGCGAGACCCAGTACTTC
few,TRBD1,TRBJ2-3,TRBV3-1,CASSQPGGNLGNTQYF,TGTGCCAGCAGCCAACCAGGGGGCAATCTCGGAAATACGCAGTATTTT
many,.,TRBJ1-5,TRBV15,CATSRDGQSNQPQHF,TGTGCCACCAGCAGGGATGGACAGAGCAATCAGCCCCAGCATTTT
.,.,TRBJ2-2,TRBV10-3,CAIRHDGTGELFF,TGTGCCATCAGACATGACGGAACCGGGGAGCTGTTTTTT
few,.,TRBJ1-3,TRBV6-5,CASSYRGRGNTIYF,TGTGCCAGCAGTTACCGGGGGCGTGGAAACACCATATATTTT
few,.,TRBJ2-7,TRBV5-1,CASSYDRAEQYF,TGCGCCAGCAGCTACGATAGGGCCGAGCAGTACTTC
few,.,TRBJ2-7,TRBV7-6,CASSYRDVFYEQYF,TGTGCCAGCAGCTACCGGGACGTCTTCTACGAGCAGTACTTC
.,.,TRBJ1-1,TRBV7-9,CASSLAGTPENTEAFF,TGTGCCAGCAGCTTAGCGGGGACACCAGAAAACACTGAAGCTTTCTTT
few,TRBD2,TRBJ2-7,TRBV4-3,CASGPSGDSYEQYF,TGCGCCAGCGGTCCTAGCGGAGACTCCTACGAGCAGTACTTC
few,.,TRBJ2-1,TRBV7-9,CASSPQAEQFF,TGTGCCAGCAGCCCCCAAGCTGAGCAGTTCTTC
.,.,TRBJ2-3,TRBV20-1,CSARLPQASTDTQYF,TGCAGTGCTAGACTCCCACAGGCCAGCACAGATACGCAGTATTTT
.,.,TRBJ1-1,TRBV11-1,CASSLDSVGAFF,TGTGCCAGCAGCTTGGACAGTGTCGGGGCTTTCTTT
.,.,TRBJ2-7,TRBV20-1,CSARPSRKAYEQYF,TGCAGTGCTAGACCTTCGCGGAAGGCCTACGAGCAGTACTTC
few,TRBD1,TRBJ1-3,TRBV3-1,CASSQSGTGSGNTIYF,TGTGCCAGCAGCCAATCGGGGACAGGATCTGGAAACACCATATATTTT
.,TRBD2,TRBJ2-5,TRBV5-5,CASGREETQYF,TGTGCGAGCGGGAGGGAAGAGACCCAGTACTTC
.,.,TRBJ2-3,TRBV6-1,CASTADFHTDTQYF,TGTGCCAGCACCGCGGACTTTCACACAGATACGCAGTATTTT
few,.,TRBJ1-3,TRBV15,CATSRDMGAGNTIYF,TGTGCCACCAGCAGAGATATGGGGGCTGGAAACACCATATATTTT
few,.,TRBJ2-1,TRBV21-1,CASSKVRGLAFEQFF,TGTGCCAGCAGCAAAGTAAGGGGACTAGCGTTTGAGCAGTTCTTC
few,.,TRBJ2-1,TRBV4-3,CASSQGGYTRDEQFF,TGCGCCAGCAGCCAAGGGGGCTATACCAGGGATGAGCAGTTCTTC
many,.,TRBJ1-1,TRBV19,CASSIDPGTVNTEAFF,TGTGCCAGTAGTATAGATCCAGGGACCGTGAACACTGAAGCTTTCTTT
.,.,TRBJ1-6,TRBV12-3/TRBV12-4,CASSLGWVNSPLHF,TGTGCCAGCAGTTTAGGGTGGGTTAATTCACCCCTCCACTTT
.,.,TRBJ1-2,TRBV4-3,CASSQVRGSDYGYTF,TGCGCCAGCAGCCAAGTAAGGGGGTCAGACTATGGCTACACCTTC
few,.,TRBJ2-5,TRBV11-2,CASSLDRTGGQETQYF,TGTGCCAGCAGCTTAGATCGAACCGGGGGCCAAGAGACCCAGTACTTC
.,.,TRBJ2-1,TRBV4-1,CASTLESSSYNEQFF,TGCGCCAGCACGCTAGAAAGTAGCTCCTACAATGAGCAGTTCTTC
many,.,TRBJ1-2,TRBV6-2/TRBV6-3,CASREKGLGGYTF,TGTGCCAGCAGGGAAAAGGGACTCGGTGGCTACACCTTC
.,.,TRBJ1-2,TRBV11-2,CASSPSPEVWTASGYTF,TGTGCCAGCAGCCCTTCACCTGAAGTATGGACAGCTTCTGGCTACACCTTC
few,.,TRBJ2-4,TRBV2,CASSDLGQPFQYF,TGTGCCAGCAGTGATCTAGGACAGCCTTTTCAGTACTTC
.,TRBD2,TRBJ2-3,TRBV20-1,CSASDRTSGGDTQYF,TGCAGTGCTAGTGACAGGACTAGCGGGGGAGATACGCAGTATTTT
.,TRBD2,TRBJ2-3,TRBV20-1,CSALLAGADTQYF,TGCAGTGCTCTACTAGCGGGGGCAGATACGCAGTATTTT
.,.,TRBJ1-4,TRBV25-1,CASSEYGGTNEKLFF,TGTGCCAGCAGTGAATATGGGGGCACTAATGAAAAACTGTTTTTT
.,.,TRBJ2-3,TRBV7-9,CASSLVGPGMDTQYF,TGTGCCAGCAGCTTAGTGGGGCCAGGGATGGATACGCAGTATTTT
many,.,TRBJ2-2,TRBV11-2,CASSRALGGKNTGELFF,TGTGCCAGCAGCCGCGCTCTGGGCGGGAAGAACACCGGGGAGCTGTTTTTT
many,TRBD2,TRBJ2-3,TRBV10-3,CAIEDPRARGVTQYF,TGTGCCATCGAGGACCCTAGAGCCCGGGGGGTTACGCAGTATTTT
.,.,TRBJ2-2,TRBV15,CATSRDLDSDQLFF,TGTGCCACCAGCAGAGACCTGGACTCGGATCAACTGTTTTTT
few,.,TRBJ1-1,TRBV12-3/TRBV12-4,CASSFSSAEAFF,TGTGCCAGCAGTTTCAGCAGTGCTGAAGCTTTCTTT
few,.,TRBJ1-1,TRBV29-1,CSGGPNTEAFF,TGCAGTGGGGGACCGAACACTGAAGCTTTCTTT
many,.,TRBJ1-6,TRBV20-1,CSAEVLGSLSLHF,TGCAGCGCAGAAGTACTAGGGAGTTTATCCCTCCACTTT
few,.,TRBJ2-1,TRBV5-1,CASSLEGGNEQFF,TGCGCCAGCAGCTTGGAAGGTGGAAATGAGCAGTTCTTC
few,.,TRBJ1-1,TRBV4-2,CASSHERTGEAFF,TGTGCCAGCAGCCATGAGAGGACGGGTGAAGCTTTCTTT
few,.,TRBJ1-4,TRBV2,CASSDDERKLFF,TGTGCCAGCAGTGATGATGAGAGAAAACTGTTTTTT
few,TRBD2,TRBJ2-1,TRBV10-3,CATAGAVDEQFF,TGTGCCACGGCGGGAGCGGTCGATGAGCAGTTCTTC
.,TRBD2,TRBJ2-3,TRBV7-7,CASSLVMDPGGGTDTQYF,TGTGCCAGCAGCTTAGTGATGGACCCGGGGGGGGGCACAGATACGCAGTATTTT
.,.,TRBJ2-7,TRBV11-1,CASSAGWRKKTYEQYF,TGTGCCAGCAGTGCGGGTTGGAGGAAAAAAACCTACGAGCAGTACTTC
few,TRBD2,TRBJ2-5,TRBV7-9,CASSFLAGPQETQYF,TGTGCCAGCAGCTTCCTAGCGGGGCCCCAAGAGACCCAGTACTTC
few,TRBD2,TRBJ2-3,TRBV7-2,CASSLAASGGPFTDTQYF,TGTGCCAGCAGCTTAGCTGCTAGCGGGGGACCCTTCACAGATACGCAGTATTTT
few,.,TRBJ2-7,TRBV4-3,CASSQDVRRVEQYF,TGCGCCAGCAGCCAAGATGTTCGGCGGGTCGAGCAGTACTTC
.,.,TRBJ2-5,TRBV14,CASSQVLGGQTQYF,TGTGCCAGCAGCCAAGTTCTCGGGGGACAGACCCAGTACTTC
few,TRBD1,TRBJ2-5,TRBV7-2,CASSLWTGGETQYF,TGTGCCAGCAGCCTTTGGACAGGGGGGGAGACCCAGTACTTC